This TCR beta chain was observed in a study of T cells in Graves' hyperthyroidism and ophthalmopathy (dated by TCRdb to about 2019). Background for the entire study: Peripheral blood samples were taken at initial diagnosis, before any treatment was given. To identify distinguishing TCR V-J signatures, a discovery cohort of some 99 patients was used, comprising 43 with Graves' ophthalmopathy and under 60 with stable Graves' hyperthyroidism. Prospective prediction of ophthalmopathy was tested in an independent validation cohort of approximately 18 hyperthyroidism patients and 17 patients who later progressed to ophthalmopathy. For training and testing, the 110 or so patients in the discovery cohort were randomly divided in a 7:3 ratio. The study also compared thyroid tissue and blood T-cell repertoires from over 5 Graves' hyperthyroidism patients. Following sampling, methimazole starting at 30 mg daily was given to hyperthyroidism patients, and high-dose intravenous methylprednisolone was given to ophthalmopathy patients. The paper describes TCR Vbeta CDR3 sequencing of more than 120 peripheral blood samples, made up of about 40 ophthalmopathy patients, over 70 hyperthyroidism patients and some 17 progressor patients. Study-wide findings and limitations: In validation, progression to ophthalmopathy was predicted by the model with around 70% sensitivity and 72.22% specificity, a median of roughly 6 months before onset. A 13 V-J signature model separated ophthalmopathy from stable hyperthyroidism, with approximately 86% sensitivity and about 81% specificity in cross-validation and 80%/75% in testing. Sample size was not statistically predetermined, and investigators were not blinded to group allocation. Blood samples also contained most of the expanded thyroid clonotypes (frequency above 0.001), which suggests that blood repertoires may reflect thyroid immune responses.

The TCR beta CDR3 regions were amplified from RNA transcripts. A first-round RT-PCR of the TCR CDR3 used the HTBI primer set with the Qiagen OneStep RT-PCR kit. A second multiplex PCR round built the libraries, followed by size selection and purification. Libraries were sequenced paired-end with 100 bp reads on an Illumina HiSeq2000. In the paper's pipeline: SOAPnuke was used to process the raw data, throwing out any read that contained adapters or uncalled bases, had a mean Phred below 15, or lacked an exact constant-primer or identifier match. COPE v1.2.5 was used to merge high-quality paired reads, and clonotypes were defined as unique nucleotide sequences. MiTCR v1.1 was used to align clonotypes to the IMGT TRBV, TRBD and TRBJ reference segments. Only V-J combinations with frequency above 0.0001, covering approximately 99% of repertoires, were analysed. The TCS score was defined as the ratio of F50 (clonal expansion) to E x V (chaos), calculated using BLOSUM62-based TCRdist between CDR3 peptides within each V-J. Welch's t-statistics and random forest reduced roughly 500 V-J features to 10 to 15, which were used in a naive Bayes classifier (R e1071). The raw public data were reprocessed by TCRdb itself: fastp quality trimming at Q25, MiXCR clonotype calling, in-frame beta chains only. Each record represents a unique CDR3 protein, reported with the most common genes and DNA among its rows. The V and J calls were determined by TCRdb, not by the authors. Present in this sample are 550,000 to 850,000 distinct CDR3 sequences, roughly 20% of which were seen just once. Approximately 15% of the sample lies in the top ten.

A total of 15 residues make up the CDR3, ends included. The CDR3 DNA has 45 bases and is translated from base 1. Based on the germline V gene (reference sequence), the CDR1 and CDR2 sequences are LNHDA and SQIVND. Trimming takes 4 bases off V and 0 bases off J; junction bases not matched to a gene: 5. Hyperthyroidism patients were aged 18 to 65 years and newly diagnosed, with disease duration of less than 2 months. Patients with uncontrolled infections, other autoimmune diseases, pregnancy or lactation were excluded. Clinical symptoms, serum thyroxine and TRAb, thyroid ultrasound, and orbital computed tomography formed the basis for the diagnoses. Blood from progressor patients was drawn when they were first diagnosed with hyperthyroidism, before any ophthalmopathy symptoms appeared. PBMCs were separated from 10 ml of fresh peripheral blood using Ficoll-Paque density gradient centrifugation. Progressor patients were initially diagnosed with Graves' hyperthyroidism and developed ophthalmopathy during follow-up. Total RNA was extracted with Trizol reagent, and quality was checked on an Agilent 2100 Bioanalyzer.

This clonotype was counted only a few times. The antigen it binds to is not known. This likely comes from a read error, as the CDR3 has no conserved phenylalanine or tryptophan at its end. The receptor's source is a woman aged 45-59 years with Graves' hyperthyroidism that later progressed to Graves' ophthalmopathy. Recombination joined TRBV19 with TRBJ1-2, with 7 junctional bases fitting TRBD1. The sequenced sample consisted of blood. The CDR3 has the sequence CASSTGQSPNYGYTS. At the DNA level, the sequence is TGTGCCAGTAGTACGGGACAGAGTCCTAACTATGGCTACACCTCC.